These 30 T cell receptor beta chains were sequenced from one sample in a study of graft-versus-host responses after intestinal transplantation. TCRdb keeps only in-frame clones here, not all; method: immunoSEQ multiplex PCR. Among about 81,000 clones, approximately 90% were seen once, and the ten largest hold 0.35%. What these receptors recognize is not known. The starting material was unstimulated CD4+ T cells sorted from spleen or lymph node cells, obtained before transplant. The receptors derive from a human donor who was the organ donor for an intestinal transplant.

This chain uses TRBV6-1 with TRBJ2-2, with TRBD2 identical over 7 bases. From germline, CDR1 is MNHNS and CDR2 SASEGT. The CDR3 runs 15 residues. J gave up 3 bases and V 6 bases, and 7 bases lay outside the gene matches. CDR3 sequence (DNA): TGTGCCAGCAGGGAACTAGCGAGGTACACCGGGGAGCTGTTTTTT. Amino acids: CASRELARYTGELFF.

This chain uses TRBV6-5 with TRBJ1-6; no definite D call. The germline V gene encodes CDR1 MNHEY and CDR2 SVGAGI. The CDR3 extends over 15 amino acids. Trimming shortened V by 4 bases and J by 9 bases, and 16 bases separated the two germline ends. The CDR3 nucleotides are TGTGCCAGCAGTTGGGAGGGTGATGTCTCTTCACCCCTCCACTTT. The encoded protein is CASSWEGDVSSPLHF.

The rearrangement joins TRBV7-9 to TRBJ2-5; perhaps TRBD2 as D (5 bases). Trimming took off 2 bases at V and 9 bases at J, with 22 bases between the two ends. The CDR3 is made up of 16 amino acids. Per the germline V gene, CDR1 is SEHNR and CDR2 is FQNEAQ (reference sequence). The CDR3 coding sequence is TGTGCCAGCAGCTTAAAAGGGCGGGCCTTCCAAGAAGCCCAGTACTTC. This translates into CASSLKGRAFQEAQYF.

The rearrangement uses TRBV5-4 and TRBJ2-7, with 10 bases lining up with TRBD1. V lost 1 base to trimming and J lost 4 bases; unmatched junction nucleotides: 8. The V gene's germline CDR1 is SGHNT and CDR2 YYREEE (reference sequence). The CDR3 is made up of 16 amino acids. CDR3 amino acids: CASSLKTGTGVYEQYF. The CDR3 DNA reads as TGTGCCAGCAGCTTGAAAACCGGGACAGGGGTGTACGAGCAGTACTTC.

CDR3 bases: TGCGCCAGCAGCTTGACAGGGGCAACTAATGAAAAACTGTTTTTT. Amino acids: CASSLTGATNEKLFF. This chain joins TRBV5-1 and TRBJ1-4; the match to TRBD1 covers 7 bases. This CDR3 spans 15 amino acids. The germline V gene encodes CDR1 SGHRS and CDR2 YFSETQ. Trimming took 1 base from V and 0 from J; bases not matched to a gene: 0. Supplemented by reference TRBV5-1 and TRBJ1-4, the full variable domain reads KAGVTQTPRYLIKTRGQQVTLSCSPISGHRSVSWYQQTPGQGLQFLFEYFSETQRNKGNFPGRFSGRQFSNSRSEMNVSTLELGDSALYLCASSLTGATNEKLFFGSGTQLSVL.

The chain uses TRBV7-9 and TRBJ1-2, with D uncertain. Looked up from germline, CDR1 is SEHNR and CDR2 is FQNEAQ (reference sequence). This CDR3 is 13 amino acids long. V was trimmed by 2 bases and J by 2 bases, leaving 6 bases between them. CDR3 amino acids: CASSLPQNYGYTF. CDR3 bases: TGTGCCAGCAGCTTACCCCAAAACTATGGCTACACCTTC.

The rearrangement links TRBV7-8 to TRBJ1-1; maybe TRBD1 (6 bases). This CDR3 contains 16 residues. Deletions cut 1 base from V and 0 bases from J, with 12 bases between. Germline V CDR1 and CDR2: SGHVS, FQNEAQ. CDR3 residues: CASSLGRGPMNTEAFF. The CDR3 coding sequence is TGTGCCAGCAGCTTAGGGCGGGGGCCCATGAACACTGAAGCTTTCTTT.

This clone was found a few times. The chain couples TRBV25-1 to TRBJ1-6; 7 bases are a match to TRBD1. V was clipped by 4 bases and J by 14 bases; unmatched bases: 14. Germline V lookup: CDR1 MGHDK, CDR2 SYGVNS. This CDR3 is 15 amino acids long. The CDR3 region has the DNA TGTGCCAGCAGTGCAGGGGCTTACAGGGGTGAATCCCTCCACTTT. Translating it yields CASSAGAYRGESLHF.

The chain joins TRBV4-2 to TRBJ1-4, with TRBD1 as a possible D gene (5 bases). The CDR3 has 15 residues. Germline values: CDR1 LGHNA, CDR2 YNFKEQ. V lost 0 bases and J 8 bases, leaving 13 bases between the germline ends. The CDR3 loop reads CASSQDLGGDEKLFF. CDR3 nucleotide sequence: TGTGCCAGCAGCCAAGATCTGGGGGGGGACGAAAAACTGTTTTTT.

V gene TRBV2 combines with J gene TRBJ2-3; 10 positions agree with TRBD2. The CDR3 consists of 15 residues. With 7 bases clipped from V and 4 bases from J, the junction kept 8 bases outside the gene matches. The germline V gene encodes CDR1 SNHLY and CDR2 FYNNEI. This chain's CDR3 is CASTQLAGFPDTQYF. The CDR3 DNA sequence: TGTGCCAGCACTCAACTAGCGGGATTCCCAGATACGCAGTATTTT.

This chain joins TRBV7-2 and TRBJ2-4, with D tentatively TRBD1 (6 bases). Trimming stripped 2 bases from V and 7 bases from J, with 6 bases between. The germline V gene has CDR1 SGHTA and CDR2 FQGNSA. The CDR3 contains 12 residues. The CDR3 DNA sequence: TGTGCCAGCAGCTTACAGGGGAACATTCAGTACTTC. It is translated as CASSLQGNIQYF.

CDR3 region: CASSQATGNIYEQYF. CDR3 bases: TGTGCCAGTAGTCAAGCGACAGGGAATATTTACGAGCAGTACTTC. V is TRBV19 and J is TRBJ2-7; 7 nucleotides align to TRBD1. The germline V gene encodes CDR1 LNHDA and CDR2 SQIVND (reference sequence). There are 15 residues in the CDR3. The J segment lost 4 bases and the V segment lost 5 bases, leaving 11 bases of the junction unmatched.

The chain combines TRBV5-1 with TRBJ1-1; D may be TRBD1 (6 bases). Germline CDR1 reads SGHRS; CDR2 reads YFSETQ. V was cut by 3 bases and J by 2 bases, with 23 bases left in between. This CDR3 comprises 18 residues. In DNA form, the CDR3 reads TGCGCCAGCAGCTCGGATGTTACAGGGAAGGTCTTAAACACTGAAGCTTTCTTT. Its translation is CASSSDVTGKVLNTEAFF.

The genes are TRBV10-2 and TRBJ2-3; TRBD2 aligns across 7 bases. The V gene end was trimmed by 0 bases and the J gene end by 6 bases; junction bases not matched to a gene: 3. The CDR3 sequence is 14 residues long. In germline, CDR1 is WSHSY, CDR2 SAAADI. Here the CDR3 DNA reads TGCGCCAGCAGTGAGTCGGGGAGGGCGGATACGCAGTATTTT. It yields the protein CASSESGRADTQYF.

The V call is TRBV29-1, the J call TRBJ2-7; 8 bases line up with TRBD1. The CDR3 totals 14 residues. The trim removed 2 bases at V and 4 bases at J, leaving 7 bases unmatched. Per the germline V gene, CDR1 is SQVTM and CDR2 is ANQGSEA. The CDR3 DNA reads as TGCAGCGTTGAAACCAGGGGGCCTACGTACGAGCAGTACTTC. Translated, it gives CSVETRGPTYEQYF.

V is TRBV6-5 and J is TRBJ2-7; 8 bases are a match to TRBD2. Germline values: CDR1 MNHEY, CDR2 SVGAGI. The CDR3 is 14 residues long. The V and J ends lost 2 bases and 3 bases, in that order; junction bases with no gene match: 3. This CDR3 is CASSYGLASYEQYF. CDR3 DNA: TGTGCCAGCAGTTACGGACTAGCCAGCTACGAGCAGTACTTC.

This chain connects TRBV20-1 to TRBJ1-2; D unresolved. Trimming shortened V by 6 bases and J by 8 bases, and 10 bases separated the two germline ends. The CDR3 length is 10 residues. Germline CDR1 is DFQATT and CDR2 is SNEGSKA (reference sequence). Here the CDR3 DNA reads TGCAGTGCCTCAGGAGGGGGCTACACCTTC. This codes for CSASGGGYTF.

The chain recombines TRBV5-1 with TRBJ2-7; 7 bases are a match to TRBD1. With V trimmed by 4 bases and J by 0 bases, 7 bases remained unmatched. Germline V gene data show CDR1 as SGHRS and CDR2 as YFSETQ. The CDR3 sequence is 15 residues long. CDR3 residues: CASSQTRQGSYEQYF. The CDR3 DNA reads as TGCGCCAGCAGCCAGACAAGACAGGGCTCCTACGAGCAGTACTTC. The whole variable domain, remainder taken from reference TRBV5-1 and TRBJ2-7, is KAGVTQTPRYLIKTRGQQVTLSCSPISGHRSVSWYQQTPGQGLQFLFEYFSETQRNKGNFPGRFSGRQFSNSRSEMNVSTLELGDSALYLCASSQTRQGSYEQYFGPGTRLTVT.

The chain employs TRBV19 and TRBJ2-7; perhaps TRBD1 as D (6 bases). The V end lost 4 bases, the J end lost 1 base, and 26 bases lay between the germline ends. Germline V gene sequence: CDR1 LNHDA, CDR2 SQIVND (reference sequence). The CDR3 consists of 19 residues. CDR3 nucleotides: TGTGCCAGTAGTAAAAACTCCGACCCGCAGGGGAGCCGTTCCTACGAGCAGTACTTC. Its translation is CASSKNSDPQGSRSYEQYF.

The rearrangement uses TRBV28 and TRBJ2-1; 8 nucleotides match TRBD1. The ends lost 1 base at V and 4 bases at J; junction bases unmatched: 9. Germline V CDR1 and CDR2: MDHEN, SYDVKM. The CDR3 is made up of 17 amino acids. The CDR3 here is CASSLFRGTGTYNEQFF. As DNA, the CDR3 is TGTGCCAGCAGTTTATTTCGGGGGACAGGCACTTACAATGAGCAGTTCTTC.

The chain links TRBV7-9 to TRBJ1-1; possible D gene TRBD1, 6 bases. The CDR3 spans 14 residues. V was pared by 5 bases and J by 8 bases, with 18 bases between. Per the germline V gene, CDR1 is SEHNR and CDR2 is FQNEAQ (reference sequence). The CDR3 nucleotides read TGTGCCAGCAGCGAAAAGGCCGACAGGCAAGAAGCTTTCTTT. Its protein is CASSEKADRQEAFF.

This chain joins TRBV19 and TRBJ1-2; TRBD1 matches at 9 bases. The V gene's germline CDR1 is LNHDA and CDR2 SQIVND (reference sequence). The CDR3 is made up of 16 amino acids. The trim removed 3 bases at V and 0 bases at J, leaving 5 bases unmatched. Here the CDR3 reads CASSILRDRANYGYTF. The DNA of the CDR3 is TGTGCCAGTAGTATCCTCCGGGACAGGGCTAACTATGGCTACACCTTC.

This sequence joins TRBV2 and TRBJ2-5; 9 bases are a match to TRBD2. This CDR3 has 17 amino acids. CDR1 SNHLY and CDR2 FYNNEI come from the germline V gene. V dropped 5 bases and J dropped 2; count of bases not matched to a gene: 12. CDR3 region: CASSSPVLAGTQETQYF. The CDR3 DNA sequence: TGTGCCAGCAGTTCGCCCGTTCTAGCGGGGACACAAGAGACCCAGTACTTC. Looking up the rest from reference TRBV2 and TRBJ2-5 gives the full variable domain: EPEVTQTPSHQVTQMGQEVILRCVPISNHLYFYWYRQILGQKVEFLVSFYNNEISEKSEIFDDQFSVERPDGSNFTLKIRSTKLEDSAMYFCASSSPVLAGTQETQYFGPGTRLLVL.

V usage is TRBV19 and J usage is TRBJ2-1; 9 nucleotides align to TRBD2. With V trimmed by 0 bases and J by 15 bases, 6 bases remained unmatched. Germline V CDR1 and CDR2: LNHDA, SQIVND (reference sequence). The CDR3 is 13 residues long. This CDR3 reads CASSIEREGLAFF. The CDR3 DNA sequence: TGTGCCAGTAGTATAGAGCGGGAGGGCCTCGCGTTCTTC.

The chain joins TRBV14 to TRBJ2-1; possible D gene TRBD2, 5 bases. Germline CDR1 reads SGHDN; CDR2 reads FVKESK. Trimming stripped 4 bases from V and 0 bases from J, with 10 bases between. This CDR3 contains 15 residues. In nucleotides, the CDR3 is TGTGCCAGCAGCCGGCCGGGAATCTCCTACAATGAGCAGTTCTTC. Translation: CASSRPGISYNEQFF.

This chain connects TRBV19 to TRBJ2-7; D is unclear. There are 17 residues in the CDR3. Per the germline V gene, CDR1 is LNHDA and CDR2 is SQIVND (reference sequence). V gave up 3 bases and J gave up 3 bases, with 21 bases separating them. The CDR3 nucleotides are TGTGCCAGTAGTATTTTCCCCGTTCCAGCGTTACACTACGAGCAGTACTTC. This translates into CASSIFPVPALHYEQYF. Combining the CDR3 with reference TRBV19 and TRBJ2-7 gives the whole variable domain DGGITQSPKYLFRKEGQNVTLSCEQNLNHDAMYWYRQDPGQGLRLIYYSQIVNDFQKGDIAEGYSVSREKKESFPLTVTSAQKNPTAFYLCASSIFPVPALHYEQYFGPGTRLTVT.

This clone was seen a single time. The chain recombines TRBV6-1 with TRBJ2-7, with 7 positions matching TRBD1. V dropped 7 bases and J dropped 3; count of bases not matched to a gene: 6. Per the germline V gene, CDR1 is MNHNS and CDR2 is SASEGT. This CDR3 spans 13 amino acids. The CDR3 DNA reads as TGTGCCAGCACCCAGGGGACAGTCTACGAGCAGTACTTC. It specifies CASTQGTVYEQYF.

The chain joins TRBV5-1 to TRBJ2-5, with 13 positions matching TRBD2. CDR3 length equals 17 residues. V lost 2 bases, J lost 1 base, and 5 bases stayed unmatched. Germline V gene sequence: CDR1 SGHRS, CDR2 YFSETQ. CDR3 in DNA: TGCGCCAGCAGCTTATCACTAGCGGGGGGGCCCCAAGAGACCCAGTACTTC. The encoded protein is CASSLSLAGGPQETQYF.

The rearrangement joins TRBV30 to TRBJ2-3; D might be TRBD2 (5 bases). The CDR3 has 12 residues. Deletions cut 4 bases from V and 1 base from J, with 6 bases between. Germline values: CDR1 GTSNPN, CDR2 SVGIG (reference sequence). CDR3: CAWTGGTDTQYF. CDR3 nucleotides: TGTGCCTGGACCGGGGGCACAGATACGCAGTATTTT. Full variable domain (rest looked up from reference TRBV30 and TRBJ2-3): SQTIHQWPATLVQPVGSPLSLECTVEGTSNPNLYWYRQAAGRGLQLLFYSVGIGQISSEVPQNLSASRPQDRQFILSSKKLLLSDSGFYLCAWTGGTDTQYFGPGTRLTVL.

The gene calls are TRBV18 and TRBJ2-1; a possible D gene is TRBD2 (5 bases). The V and J ends lost 0 bases and 0 bases respectively, with 15 bases between them. This CDR3 is 18 amino acids long. From germline, CDR1 is KGHSH and CDR2 LQKENI. The CDR3 nucleotides are TGTGCCAGCTCACCACCGTCACTCAGTGGGAGCTCCTACAATGAGCAGTTCTTC. Translating gives CASSPPSLSGSSYNEQFF. Full variable domain (outside the CDR3, taken from reference TRBV18 and TRBJ2-1): NAGVMQNPRHLVRRRGQEARLRCSPMKGHSHVYWYRQLPEEGLKFMVYLQKENIIDESGMPKERFSAEFPKEGPSILRIQQVVRGDSAAYFCASSPPSLSGSSYNEQFFGPGTRLTVL.